This TCR beta chain was sequenced in a study of regulatory T cells in long-lasting Graves disease. This CDR3 spans 15 amino acids. Germline V gene lookup returns CDR1 MNHNS and CDR2 SASEGT. The V and J ends lost 6 bases and 9 bases respectively, with 18 bases between them. According to the study, TCR beta libraries were built with iRepertoire HTBI primers and CDR3-region Arm-PCR. TCRdb reprocessed the multiplex PCR reads with MiXCR, giving one entry per CDR3 protein. The sample shows 300,000 to 400,000 distinct CDR3 sequences, approximately 20% of them seen only once. Time point of the sample: newly diagnosed GD, antithyroid drugs for less than 3 months. Scientists built the TCR library using RNA that was extracted from PBMCs.

Here the sequenced sample was peripheral blood mononuclear cells (PBMCs), taken at new diagnosis, from a patient treated with antithyroid drugs. This chain links TRBV6-1 with TRBJ1-6; D perhaps matches TRBD1 (5 bases). The receptor's source is a female donor with Graves disease. CDR3 nucleotides: TGTGCCAGCAGAAGAACTGGGACGGGGATTTCACCCCTCCACTTT. Its translation is CASRRTGTGISPLHF.